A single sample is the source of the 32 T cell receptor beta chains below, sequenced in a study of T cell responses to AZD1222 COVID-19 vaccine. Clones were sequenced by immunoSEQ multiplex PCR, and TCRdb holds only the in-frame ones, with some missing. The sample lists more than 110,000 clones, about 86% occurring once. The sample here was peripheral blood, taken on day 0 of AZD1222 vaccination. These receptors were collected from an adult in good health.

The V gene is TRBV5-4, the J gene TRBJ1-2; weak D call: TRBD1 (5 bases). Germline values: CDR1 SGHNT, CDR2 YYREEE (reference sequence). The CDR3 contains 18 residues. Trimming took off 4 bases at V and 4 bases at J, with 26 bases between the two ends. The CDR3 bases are TGTGCCAGCAGCGTTGCTCCCGGGACCGATCCTACCGCCTATGGCTACACCTTC. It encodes CASSVAPGTDPTAYGYTF.

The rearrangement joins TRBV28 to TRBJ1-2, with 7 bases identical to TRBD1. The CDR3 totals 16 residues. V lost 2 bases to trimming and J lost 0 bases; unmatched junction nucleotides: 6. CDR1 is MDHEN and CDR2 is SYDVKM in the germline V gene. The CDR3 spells CASSLHRGTSNYGYTF. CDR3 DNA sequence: TGTGCCAGCAGTTTACACAGGGGAACCTCTAACTATGGCTACACCTTC.

The CDR3 protein is CASSYMDGGRDEQYF. The CDR3, as DNA: TGTGCCAGCAGTTATATGGACGGAGGGCGAGACGAGCAGTACTTC. The rearrangement joins TRBV6-2 or TRBV6-3 to TRBJ2-7, with D tentatively TRBD2 (6 bases). Trimming shortened V by 3 bases and J by 5 bases, and 17 bases separated the two germline ends. The length of the CDR3 is 15 residues. Germline lookup yields CDR1 MNHEY and CDR2 SVGEGT.

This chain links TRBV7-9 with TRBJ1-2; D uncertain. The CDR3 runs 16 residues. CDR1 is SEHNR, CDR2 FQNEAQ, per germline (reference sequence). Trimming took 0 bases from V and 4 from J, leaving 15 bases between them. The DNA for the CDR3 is TGTGCCAGCAGCTTAGCGGGAACCAGAGTACGCTATGGCTACACCTTC. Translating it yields CASSLAGTRVRYGYTF.

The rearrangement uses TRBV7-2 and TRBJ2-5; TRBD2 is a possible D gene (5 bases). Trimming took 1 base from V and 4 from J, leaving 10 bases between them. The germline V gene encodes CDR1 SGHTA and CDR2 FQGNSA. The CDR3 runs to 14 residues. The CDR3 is CASSLDPSRETQYF. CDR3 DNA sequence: TGTGCCAGCAGCTTAGATCCTAGCAGAGAGACCCAGTACTTC.

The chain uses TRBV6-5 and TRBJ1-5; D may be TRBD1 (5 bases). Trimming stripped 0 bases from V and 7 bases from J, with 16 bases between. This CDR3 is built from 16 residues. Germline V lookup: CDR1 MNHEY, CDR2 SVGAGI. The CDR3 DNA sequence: TGTGCCAGCAGTTACTCGGCCGTGAGGGACGGGCAGCCCCAGCATTTT. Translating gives CASSYSAVRDGQPQHF.

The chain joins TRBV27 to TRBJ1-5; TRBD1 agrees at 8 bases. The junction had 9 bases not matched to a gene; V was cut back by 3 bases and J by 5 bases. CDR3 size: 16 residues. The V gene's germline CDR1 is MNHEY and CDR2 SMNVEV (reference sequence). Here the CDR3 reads CASSFIAGTGHQPQHF. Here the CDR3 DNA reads TGTGCCAGCAGTTTTATAGCGGGGACAGGACATCAGCCCCAGCATTTT.

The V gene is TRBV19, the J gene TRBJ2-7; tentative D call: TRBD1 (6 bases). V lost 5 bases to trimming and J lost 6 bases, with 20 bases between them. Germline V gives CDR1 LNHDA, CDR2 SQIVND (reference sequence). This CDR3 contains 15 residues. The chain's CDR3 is CASSPGDILLREQYF. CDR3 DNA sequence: TGTGCCAGTAGTCCCGGGGACATCCTACTACGCGAGCAGTACTTC.

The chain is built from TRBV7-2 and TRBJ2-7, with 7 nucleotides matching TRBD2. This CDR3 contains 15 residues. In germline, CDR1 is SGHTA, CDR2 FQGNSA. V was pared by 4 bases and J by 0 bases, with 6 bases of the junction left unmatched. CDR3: CASSSSSGGSYEQYF. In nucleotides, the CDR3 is TGTGCCAGCAGCTCCTCTAGCGGAGGCTCCTACGAGCAGTACTTC. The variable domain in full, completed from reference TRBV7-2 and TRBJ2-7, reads GAGVSQSPSNKVTEKGKDVELRCDPISGHTALYWYRQSLGQGLEFLIYFQGNSAPDKSGLPSDRFSAERTGGSVSTLTIQRTQQEDSAVYLCASSSSSGGSYEQYFGPGTRLTVT.

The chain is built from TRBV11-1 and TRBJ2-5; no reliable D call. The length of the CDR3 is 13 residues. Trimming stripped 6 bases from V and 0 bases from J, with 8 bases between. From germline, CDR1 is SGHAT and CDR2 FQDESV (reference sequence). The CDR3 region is CASRDQHQETQYF. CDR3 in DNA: TGTGCCAGCAGGGATCAGCACCAAGAGACCCAGTACTTC.

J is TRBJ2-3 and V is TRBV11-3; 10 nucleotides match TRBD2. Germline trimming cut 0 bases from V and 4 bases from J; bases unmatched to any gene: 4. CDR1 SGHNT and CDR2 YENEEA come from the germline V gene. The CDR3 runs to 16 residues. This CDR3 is CASSLDGAGGADTQYF. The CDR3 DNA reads TGTGCCAGCAGCTTAGATGGAGCGGGAGGGGCAGATACGCAGTATTTT.

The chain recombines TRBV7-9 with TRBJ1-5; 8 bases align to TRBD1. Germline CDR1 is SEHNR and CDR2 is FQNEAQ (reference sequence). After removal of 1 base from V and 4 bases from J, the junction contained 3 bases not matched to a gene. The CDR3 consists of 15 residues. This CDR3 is CASSLGGTGNQPQHF. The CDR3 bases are TGTGCCAGCAGCTTAGGTGGGACAGGAAATCAGCCCCAGCATTTT.

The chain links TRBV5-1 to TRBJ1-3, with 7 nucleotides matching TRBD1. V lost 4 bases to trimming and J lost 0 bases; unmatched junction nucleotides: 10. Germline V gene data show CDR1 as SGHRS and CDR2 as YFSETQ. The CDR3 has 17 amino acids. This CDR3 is CASSPQGPQTSGNTIYF. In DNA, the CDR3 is TGCGCCAGCAGCCCACAGGGGCCCCAAACCTCTGGAAACACCATATATTTT.

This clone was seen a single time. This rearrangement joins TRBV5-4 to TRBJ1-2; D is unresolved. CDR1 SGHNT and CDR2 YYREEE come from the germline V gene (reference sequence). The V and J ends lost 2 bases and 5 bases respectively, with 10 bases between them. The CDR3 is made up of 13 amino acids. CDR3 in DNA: TGTGCCAGCAGCTTCGGAGGAACGTATGGCTACACCTTC. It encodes CASSFGGTYGYTF.

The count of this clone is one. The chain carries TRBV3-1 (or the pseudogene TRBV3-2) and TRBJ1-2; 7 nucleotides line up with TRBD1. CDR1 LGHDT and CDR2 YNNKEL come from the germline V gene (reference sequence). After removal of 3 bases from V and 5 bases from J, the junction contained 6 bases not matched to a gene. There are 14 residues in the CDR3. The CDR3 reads CASSQAQGSYGYTF. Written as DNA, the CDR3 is TGTGCCAGCAGCCAGGCACAGGGGTCTTATGGCTACACCTTC.

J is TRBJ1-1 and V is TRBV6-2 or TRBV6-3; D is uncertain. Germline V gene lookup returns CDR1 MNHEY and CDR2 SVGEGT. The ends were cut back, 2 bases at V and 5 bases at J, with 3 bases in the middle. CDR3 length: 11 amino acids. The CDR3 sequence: CASSYTTEAFF. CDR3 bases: TGTGCCAGCAGTTACACTACTGAAGCTTTCTTT.

The CDR3 region has the DNA TGTGCCAGCAGCCGGACAGGGGGGGAGAATCAGCCCCAGCATTTT. It codes for CASSRTGGENQPQHF. The rearrangement uses TRBV7-9 and TRBJ1-5, with 10 bases identical to TRBD1. V gave up 5 bases and J gave up 4 bases; unmatched junction bases: 5. The CDR3 totals 15 residues. Germline V gene sequence: CDR1 SEHNR, CDR2 FQNEAQ (reference sequence). Looking up the rest from reference TRBV7-9 and TRBJ1-5 gives the full variable domain: DTGVSQNPRHKITKRGQNVTFRCDPISEHNRLYWYRQTLGQGPEFLTYFQNEAQLEKSRLLSDRFSAERPKGSFSTLEIQRTEQGDSAMYLCASSRTGGENQPQHFGDGTRLSIL.

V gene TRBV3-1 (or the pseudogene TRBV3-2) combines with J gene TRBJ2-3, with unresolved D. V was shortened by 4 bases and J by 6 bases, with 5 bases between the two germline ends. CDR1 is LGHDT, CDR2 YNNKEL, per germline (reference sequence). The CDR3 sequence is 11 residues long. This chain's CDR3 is CASSLLDTQYF. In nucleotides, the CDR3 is TGTGCCAGCAGCCTCCTCGATACGCAGTATTTT.

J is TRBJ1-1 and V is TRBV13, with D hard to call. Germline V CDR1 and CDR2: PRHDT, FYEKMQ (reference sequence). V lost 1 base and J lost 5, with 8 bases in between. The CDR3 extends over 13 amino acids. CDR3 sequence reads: CASSLEGRTEAFF. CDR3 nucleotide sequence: TGTGCCAGCAGCTTAGAAGGGCGGACTGAAGCTTTCTTT.

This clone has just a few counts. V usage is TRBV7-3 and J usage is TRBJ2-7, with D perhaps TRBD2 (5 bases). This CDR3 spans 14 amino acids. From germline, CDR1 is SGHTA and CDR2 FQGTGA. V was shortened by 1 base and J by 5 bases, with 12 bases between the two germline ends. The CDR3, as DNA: TGTGCCAGCAGCTTAAACGCGGGCGGCGACGAGCAGTACTTC. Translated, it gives CASSLNAGGDEQYF.

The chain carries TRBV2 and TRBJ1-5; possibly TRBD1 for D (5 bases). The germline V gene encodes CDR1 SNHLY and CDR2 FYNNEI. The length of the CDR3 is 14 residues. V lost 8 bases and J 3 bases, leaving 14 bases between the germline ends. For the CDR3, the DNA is TGTGCCAGCCAAAACCGGGGCTTCAATCAGCCCCAGCATTTT. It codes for CASQNRGFNQPQHF.

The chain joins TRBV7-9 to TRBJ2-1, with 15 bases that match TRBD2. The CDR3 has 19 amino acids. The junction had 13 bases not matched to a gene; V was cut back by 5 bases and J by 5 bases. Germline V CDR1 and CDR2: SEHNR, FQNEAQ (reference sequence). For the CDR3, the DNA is TGTGCCAGCAGCCGAGGGGAGCGGACTAGCGGGAGGGGCCACAATGAGCAGTTCTTC. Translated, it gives CASSRGERTSGRGHNEQFF.

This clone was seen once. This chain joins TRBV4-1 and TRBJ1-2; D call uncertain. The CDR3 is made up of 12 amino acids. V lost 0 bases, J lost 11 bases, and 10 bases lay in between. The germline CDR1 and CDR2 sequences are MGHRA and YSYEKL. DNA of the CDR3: TGCGCCAGCAGCCAAGAGAAGGGAGGGTACACCTTC. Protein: CASSQEKGGYTF.

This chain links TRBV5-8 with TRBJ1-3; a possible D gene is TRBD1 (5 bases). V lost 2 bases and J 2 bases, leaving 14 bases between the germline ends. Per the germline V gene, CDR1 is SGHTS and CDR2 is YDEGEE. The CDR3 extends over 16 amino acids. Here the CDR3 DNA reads TGTGCCAGCAGCTTATTGGGAAGGGGCCCTGGAAACACCATATATTTT. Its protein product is CASSLLGRGPGNTIYF.

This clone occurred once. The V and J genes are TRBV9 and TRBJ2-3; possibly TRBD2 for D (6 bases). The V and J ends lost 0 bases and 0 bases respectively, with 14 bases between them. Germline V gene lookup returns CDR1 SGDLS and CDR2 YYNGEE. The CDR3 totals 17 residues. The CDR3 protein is CASSVGPFSGSTDTQYF. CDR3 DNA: TGTGCCAGCAGCGTAGGCCCCTTCAGCGGGAGCACAGATACGCAGTATTTT.

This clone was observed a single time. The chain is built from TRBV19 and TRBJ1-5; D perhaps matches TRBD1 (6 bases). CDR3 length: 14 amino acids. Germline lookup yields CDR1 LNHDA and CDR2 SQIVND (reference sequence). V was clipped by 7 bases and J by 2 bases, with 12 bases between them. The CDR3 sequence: CASTQTGGNQPQHF. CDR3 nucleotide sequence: TGTGCCAGTACCCAGACAGGCGGCAATCAGCCCCAGCATTTT.

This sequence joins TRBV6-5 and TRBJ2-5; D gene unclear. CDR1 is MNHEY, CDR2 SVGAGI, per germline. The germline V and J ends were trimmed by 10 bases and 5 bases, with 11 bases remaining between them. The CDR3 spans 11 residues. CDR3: CAIMRGETQYF. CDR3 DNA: TGTGCCATCATGCGCGGCGAGACCCAGTACTTC.

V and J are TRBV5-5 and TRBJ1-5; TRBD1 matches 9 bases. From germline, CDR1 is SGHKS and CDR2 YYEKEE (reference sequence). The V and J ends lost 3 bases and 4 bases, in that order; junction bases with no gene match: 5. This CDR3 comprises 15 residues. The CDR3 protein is CASSSSGTGNQPQHF. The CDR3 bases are TGTGCCAGCAGCTCATCCGGGACAGGGAATCAGCCCCAGCATTTT.

The CDR3 nucleotides read TGTGCCAGCAGAAGGCGATACACTGAAGCTTTCTTT. This gives the protein CASRRRYTEAFF. The chain carries TRBV28 and TRBJ1-1; D ambiguous. This CDR3 contains 12 residues. The germline V and J ends were trimmed by 6 bases and 3 bases, with 8 bases remaining between them. Germline-derived CDR1 and CDR2 are MDHEN and SYDVKM.

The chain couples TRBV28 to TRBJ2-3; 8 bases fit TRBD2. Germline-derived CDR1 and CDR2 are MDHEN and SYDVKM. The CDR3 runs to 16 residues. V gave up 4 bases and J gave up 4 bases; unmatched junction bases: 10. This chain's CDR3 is CASSWRSGGKADTQYF. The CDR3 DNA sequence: TGTGCCAGCAGTTGGAGGAGCGGGGGAAAAGCAGATACGCAGTATTTT.

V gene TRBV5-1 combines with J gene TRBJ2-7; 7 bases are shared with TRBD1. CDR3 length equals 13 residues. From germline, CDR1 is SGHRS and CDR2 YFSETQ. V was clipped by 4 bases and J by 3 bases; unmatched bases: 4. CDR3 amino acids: CASSPRTGYEQYF. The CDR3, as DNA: TGCGCCAGCAGCCCCCGGACAGGCTACGAGCAGTACTTC.

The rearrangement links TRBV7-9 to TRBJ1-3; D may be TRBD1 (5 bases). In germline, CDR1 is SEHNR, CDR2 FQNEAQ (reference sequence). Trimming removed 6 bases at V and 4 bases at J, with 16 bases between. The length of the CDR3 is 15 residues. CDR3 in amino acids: CASRHTGRPGNTIYF. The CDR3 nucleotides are TGTGCCAGCAGGCATACGGGACGGCCGGGAAACACCATATATTTT.